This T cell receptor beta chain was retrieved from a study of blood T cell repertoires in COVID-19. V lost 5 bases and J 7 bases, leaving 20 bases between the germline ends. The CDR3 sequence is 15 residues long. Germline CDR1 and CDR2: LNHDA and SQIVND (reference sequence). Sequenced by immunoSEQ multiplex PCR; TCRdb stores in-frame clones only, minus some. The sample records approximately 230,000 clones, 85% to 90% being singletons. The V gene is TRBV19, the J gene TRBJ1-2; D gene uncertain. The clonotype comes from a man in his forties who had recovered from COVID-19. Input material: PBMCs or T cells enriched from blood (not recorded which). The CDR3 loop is CASSSYLTEIGGYTF. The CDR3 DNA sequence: TGTGCCAGTAGTTCGTACCTAACAGAAATCGGTGGCTACACCTTC.